This record covers a single T cell receptor beta chain. CDR3 size: 16 residues. The J segment lost 0 bases and the V segment lost 3 bases, leaving 4 bases of the junction unmatched. Germline values: CDR1 SGHTA, CDR2 FQGTGA. The sample belongs to a study of blood T cell repertoires in COVID-19. Study-level information: The samples span acute and convalescent COVID-19 from the United States, Italy and Spain. From T cells, B-cell-depleted T cells, or PBMCs came the material, which was cDNA or gDNA.

How the authors handled the data: Amplifying reference gene primers gave estimates of nucleated cell counts. Produced via immunoSEQ multiplex PCR; TCRdb's table is partial and in-frame only. For V, J and clone size, that table is used; D and trimming come from the DNA. This table has 120,000 to 150,000 clones, roughly 76% appearing once. The V gene is TRBV7-3, the J gene TRBJ2-1; 8 bases fit TRBD2. The clonotype originates from a human donor with acute or convalescent COVID-19. The donor label of this sample is uncertain. The sequencing input was peripheral blood. The CDR3 DNA reads TGTGCCAGCAGCTTCCAGGGGACTAGCTCCTACAATGAGCAGTTCTTC. As protein: CASSFQGTSSYNEQFF.